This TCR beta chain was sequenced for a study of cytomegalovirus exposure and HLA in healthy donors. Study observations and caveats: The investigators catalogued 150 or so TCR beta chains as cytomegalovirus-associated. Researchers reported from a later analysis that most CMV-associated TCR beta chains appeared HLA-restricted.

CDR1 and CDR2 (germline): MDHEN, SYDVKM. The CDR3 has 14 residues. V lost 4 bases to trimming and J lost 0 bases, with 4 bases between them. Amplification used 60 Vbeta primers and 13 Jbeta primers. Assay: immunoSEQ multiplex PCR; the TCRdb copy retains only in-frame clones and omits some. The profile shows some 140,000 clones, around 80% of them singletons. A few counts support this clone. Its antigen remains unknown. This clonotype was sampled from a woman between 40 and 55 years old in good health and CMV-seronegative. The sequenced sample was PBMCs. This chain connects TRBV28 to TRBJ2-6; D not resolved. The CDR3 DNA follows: TGTGCCAGCAGTTCCGGCTCTGGGGCCAACGTCCTGACTTTC. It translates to CASSSGSGANVLTF.